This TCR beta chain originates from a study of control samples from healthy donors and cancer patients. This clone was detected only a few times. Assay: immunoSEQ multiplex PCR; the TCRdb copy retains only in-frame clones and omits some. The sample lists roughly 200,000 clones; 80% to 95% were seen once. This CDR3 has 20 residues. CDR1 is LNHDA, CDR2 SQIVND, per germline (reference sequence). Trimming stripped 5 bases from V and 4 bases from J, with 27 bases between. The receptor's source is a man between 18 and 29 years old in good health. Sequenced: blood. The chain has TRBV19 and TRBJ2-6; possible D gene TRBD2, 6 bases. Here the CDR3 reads CASSLTTGPGGVGGANVLTF. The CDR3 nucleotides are TGTGCCAGTAGTCTCACGACGGGACCCGGAGGGGTAGGAGGGGCCAACGTCCTGACTTTC.